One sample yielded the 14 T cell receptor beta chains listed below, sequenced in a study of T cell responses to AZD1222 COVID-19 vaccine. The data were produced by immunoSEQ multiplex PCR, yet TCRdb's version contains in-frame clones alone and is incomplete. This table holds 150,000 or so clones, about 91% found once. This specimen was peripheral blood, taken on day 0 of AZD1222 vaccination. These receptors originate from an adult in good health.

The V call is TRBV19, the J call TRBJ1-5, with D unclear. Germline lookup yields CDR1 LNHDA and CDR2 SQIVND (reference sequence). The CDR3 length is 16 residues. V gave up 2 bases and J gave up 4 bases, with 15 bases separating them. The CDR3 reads CASSILGNTGNQPQHF. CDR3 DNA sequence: TGTGCCAGTAGTATATTGGGGAATACTGGTAATCAGCCCCAGCATTTT.

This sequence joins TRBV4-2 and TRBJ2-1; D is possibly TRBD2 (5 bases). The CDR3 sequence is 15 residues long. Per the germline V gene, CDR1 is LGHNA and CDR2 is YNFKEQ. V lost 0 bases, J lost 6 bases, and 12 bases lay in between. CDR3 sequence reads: CASSQEGARGNEQFF. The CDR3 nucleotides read TGTGCCAGCAGCCAAGAGGGAGCCCGGGGCAATGAGCAGTTCTTC.

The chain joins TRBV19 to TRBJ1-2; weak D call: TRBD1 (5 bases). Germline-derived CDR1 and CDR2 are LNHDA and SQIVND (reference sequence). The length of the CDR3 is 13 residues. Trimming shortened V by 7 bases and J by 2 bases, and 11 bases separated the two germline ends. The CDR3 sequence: CASKRRGNYGYTF. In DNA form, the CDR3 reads TGTGCCAGTAAAAGGCGGGGGAACTATGGCTACACCTTC.

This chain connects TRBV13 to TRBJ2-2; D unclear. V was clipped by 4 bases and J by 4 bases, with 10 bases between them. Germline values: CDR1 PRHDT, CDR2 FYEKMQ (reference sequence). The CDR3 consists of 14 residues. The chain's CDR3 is CASSSSPGTGELFF. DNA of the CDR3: TGTGCCAGCAGCTCTTCTCCCGGCACCGGGGAGCTGTTTTTT.

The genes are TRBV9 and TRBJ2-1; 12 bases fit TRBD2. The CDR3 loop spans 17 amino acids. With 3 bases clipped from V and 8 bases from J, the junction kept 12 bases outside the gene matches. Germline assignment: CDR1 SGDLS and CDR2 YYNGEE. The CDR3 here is CASSAGLAGFNRDEQFF. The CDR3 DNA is TGTGCCAGCAGCGCCGGACTAGCGGGATTTAATCGGGATGAGCAGTTCTTC.

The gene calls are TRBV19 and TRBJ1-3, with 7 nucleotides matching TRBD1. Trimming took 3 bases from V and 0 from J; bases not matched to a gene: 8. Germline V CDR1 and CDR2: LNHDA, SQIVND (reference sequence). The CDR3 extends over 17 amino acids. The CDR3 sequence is CASSMVTGSPSGNTIYF. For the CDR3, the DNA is TGTGCCAGTAGTATGGTGACAGGGTCTCCCTCTGGAAACACCATATATTTT.

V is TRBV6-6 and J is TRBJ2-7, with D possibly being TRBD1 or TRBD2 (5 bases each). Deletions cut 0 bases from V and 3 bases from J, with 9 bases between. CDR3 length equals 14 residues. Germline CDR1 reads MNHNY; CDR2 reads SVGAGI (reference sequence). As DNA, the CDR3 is TGTGCCAGCAGTTACTCTAGGGACGGCTACGAGCAGTACTTC. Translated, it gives CASSYSRDGYEQYF.

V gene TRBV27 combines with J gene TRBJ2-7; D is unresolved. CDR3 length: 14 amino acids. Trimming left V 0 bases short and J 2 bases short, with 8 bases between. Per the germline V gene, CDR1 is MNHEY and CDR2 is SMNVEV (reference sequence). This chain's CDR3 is CASSLSGVAYEQYF. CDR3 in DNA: TGTGCCAGCAGTTTATCTGGGGTAGCCTACGAGCAGTACTTC.

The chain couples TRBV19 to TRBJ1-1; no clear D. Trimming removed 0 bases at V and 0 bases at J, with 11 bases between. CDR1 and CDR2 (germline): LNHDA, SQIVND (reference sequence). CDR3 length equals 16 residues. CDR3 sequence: CASSIEEATLNTEAFF. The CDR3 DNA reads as TGTGCCAGTAGTATAGAGGAGGCGACTTTGAACACTGAAGCTTTCTTT.

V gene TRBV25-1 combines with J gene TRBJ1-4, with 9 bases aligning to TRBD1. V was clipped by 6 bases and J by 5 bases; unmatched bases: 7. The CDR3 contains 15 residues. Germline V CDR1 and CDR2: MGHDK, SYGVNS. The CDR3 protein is CASRATGGGNEKLFF. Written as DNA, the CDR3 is TGTGCCAGCAGAGCGACAGGGGGAGGGAATGAAAAACTGTTTTTT.

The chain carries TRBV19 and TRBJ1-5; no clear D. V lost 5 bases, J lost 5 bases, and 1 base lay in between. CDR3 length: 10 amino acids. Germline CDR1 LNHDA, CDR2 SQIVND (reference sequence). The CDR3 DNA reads TGTGCCAGTAGTTATCAGCCCCAGCATTTT. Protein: CASSYQPQHF.

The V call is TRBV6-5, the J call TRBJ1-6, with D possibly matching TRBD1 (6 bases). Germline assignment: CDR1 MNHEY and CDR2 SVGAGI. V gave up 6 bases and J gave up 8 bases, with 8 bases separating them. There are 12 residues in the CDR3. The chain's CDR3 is CASRGGDSPLHF. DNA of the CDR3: TGTGCCAGCAGAGGGGGGGATTCACCCCTCCACTTT.

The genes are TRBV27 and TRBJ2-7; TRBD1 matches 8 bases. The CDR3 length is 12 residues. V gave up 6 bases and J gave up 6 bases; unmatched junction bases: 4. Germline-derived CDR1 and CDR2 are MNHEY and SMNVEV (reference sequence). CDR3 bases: TGTGCCAGCAGCTCGACAGGGGTCGAGCAGTACTTC. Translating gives CASSSTGVEQYF.

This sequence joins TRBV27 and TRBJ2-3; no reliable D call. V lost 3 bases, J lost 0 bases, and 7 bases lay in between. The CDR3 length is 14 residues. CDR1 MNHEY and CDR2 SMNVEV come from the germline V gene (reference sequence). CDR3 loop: CASSLLDSTDTQYF. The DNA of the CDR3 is TGTGCCAGCAGTTTGCTAGACAGCACAGATACGCAGTATTTT.